This record covers a single TCR beta chain. The data are from a study of blood T cell repertoires in COVID-19. As for the study in general: The United States, Italy and Spain supplied acute and convalescent COVID-19 samples. The cDNA or gDNA used as material had been derived from T cells, B-cell-depleted T cells, or PBMCs.

Original processing notes: Quantification of nucleated cells was approximated via reference gene primer amplification. Data came from immunoSEQ multiplex PCR; TCRdb stores just in-frame clones and leaves some out. D and trimming were read from the DNA, whereas the V and J calls and clone size are those reported in that table. The data hold about 200,000 clones, with approximately 80% observed a single time. The receptor was derived from a human donor in a cohort sampled during active COVID-19. The specimen sequenced was peripheral blood.

This CDR3 is CASSSGTRGYNEQFF. In DNA, the CDR3 is TGTGCCAGCAGCTCCGGGACTAGGGGATACAATGAGCAGTTCTTC. The chain uses TRBV6-5 and TRBJ2-1, with 8 bases identical to TRBD2. The trim removed 6 bases at V and 4 bases at J, leaving 8 bases unmatched. The CDR3 totals 15 residues. Germline-derived CDR1 and CDR2 are MNHEY and SVGAGI.